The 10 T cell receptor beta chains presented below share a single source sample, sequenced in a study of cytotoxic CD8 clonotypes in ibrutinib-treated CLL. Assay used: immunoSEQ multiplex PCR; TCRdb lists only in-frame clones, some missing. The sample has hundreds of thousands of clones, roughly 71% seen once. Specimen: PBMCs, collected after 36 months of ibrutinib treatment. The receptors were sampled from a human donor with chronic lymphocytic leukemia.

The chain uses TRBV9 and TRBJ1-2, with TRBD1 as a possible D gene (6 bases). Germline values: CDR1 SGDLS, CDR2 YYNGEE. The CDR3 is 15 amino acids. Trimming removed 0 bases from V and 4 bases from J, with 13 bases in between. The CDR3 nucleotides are TGTGCCAGCAGCGTAGGACCGGGGGCGGTCTATGGCTACACCTTC. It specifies CASSVGPGAVYGYTF. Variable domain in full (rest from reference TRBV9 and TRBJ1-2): DSGVTQTPKHLITATGQRVTLRCSPRSGDLSVYWYQQSLDQGLQFLIQYYNGEERAKGNILERFSAQQFPDLHSELNLSSLELGDSALYFCASSVGPGAVYGYTFGSGTRLTVV.

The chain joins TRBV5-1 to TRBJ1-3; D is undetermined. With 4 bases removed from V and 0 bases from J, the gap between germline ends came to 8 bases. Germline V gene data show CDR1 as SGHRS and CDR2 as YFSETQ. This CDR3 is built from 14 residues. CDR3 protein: CASSRDISGNTIYF. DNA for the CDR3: TGCGCCAGCAGCCGCGACATCTCTGGAAACACCATATATTTT.

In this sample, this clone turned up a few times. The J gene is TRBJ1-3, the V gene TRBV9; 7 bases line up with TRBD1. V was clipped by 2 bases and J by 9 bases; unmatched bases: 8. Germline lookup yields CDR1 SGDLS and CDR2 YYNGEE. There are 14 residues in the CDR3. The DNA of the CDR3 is TGTGCCAGCAGCGTGCGACAGGGTGTTGGCACCATATATTTT. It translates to CASSVRQGVGTIYF. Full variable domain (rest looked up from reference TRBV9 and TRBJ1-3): DSGVTQTPKHLITATGQRVTLRCSPRSGDLSVYWYQQSLDQGLQFLIQYYNGEERAKGNILERFSAQQFPDLHSELNLSSLELGDSALYFCASSVRQGVGTIYFGEGSWLTVV.

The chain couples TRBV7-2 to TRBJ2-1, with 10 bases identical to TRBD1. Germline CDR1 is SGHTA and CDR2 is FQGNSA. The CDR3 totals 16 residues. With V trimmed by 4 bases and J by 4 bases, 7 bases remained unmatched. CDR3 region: CASSSIRDRGYNEQFF. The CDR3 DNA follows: TGTGCCAGCAGCTCCATCCGGGACAGGGGATACAATGAGCAGTTCTTC.

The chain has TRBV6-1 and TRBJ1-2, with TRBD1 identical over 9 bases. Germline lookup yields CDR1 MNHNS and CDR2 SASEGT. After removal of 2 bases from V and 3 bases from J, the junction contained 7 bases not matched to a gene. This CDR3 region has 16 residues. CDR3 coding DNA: TGTGCCAGCAGTGAACACCCCTGGGACAGGGACTATGGCTACACCTTC. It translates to CASSEHPWDRDYGYTF.

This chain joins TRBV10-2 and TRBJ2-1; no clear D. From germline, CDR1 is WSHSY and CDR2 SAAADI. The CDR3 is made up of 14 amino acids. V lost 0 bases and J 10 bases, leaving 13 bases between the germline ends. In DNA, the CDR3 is TGCGCCAGCAGTGAGTCTTACCCTCTGGGCGAGCAGTTCTTC. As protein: CASSESYPLGEQFF.

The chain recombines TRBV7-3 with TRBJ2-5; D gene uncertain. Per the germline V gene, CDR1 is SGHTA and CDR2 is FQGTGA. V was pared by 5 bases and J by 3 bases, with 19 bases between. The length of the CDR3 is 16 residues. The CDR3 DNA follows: TGTGCCAGCAGCCCTACCAATGGTGGGATCAAAGAGACCCAGTACTTC. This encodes CASSPTNGGIKETQYF. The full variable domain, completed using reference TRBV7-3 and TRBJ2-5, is GAGVSQTPSNKVTEKGKYVELRCDPISGHTALYWYRQSLGQGPEFLIYFQGTGAADDSGLPNDRFFAVRPEGSVSTLKIQRTERGDSAVYLCASSPTNGGIKETQYFGPGTRLLVL.

CDR3 coding DNA: TGCGCCAGCAGCTTTAGGGGGATTCCCGAGCAGTACTTC. This codes for CASSFRGIPEQYF. The V call is TRBV5-1, the J call TRBJ2-7; maybe TRBD1 (6 bases). CDR3 length equals 13 residues. Trimming shortened V by 2 bases and J by 6 bases, and 12 bases separated the two germline ends. Germline values: CDR1 SGHRS, CDR2 YFSETQ. Filled out from reference TRBV5-1 and TRBJ2-7, the complete variable domain reads KAGVTQTPRYLIKTRGQQVTLSCSPISGHRSVSWYQQTPGQGLQFLFEYFSETQRNKGNFPGRFSGRQFSNSRSEMNVSTLELGDSALYLCASSFRGIPEQYFGPGTRLTVT.

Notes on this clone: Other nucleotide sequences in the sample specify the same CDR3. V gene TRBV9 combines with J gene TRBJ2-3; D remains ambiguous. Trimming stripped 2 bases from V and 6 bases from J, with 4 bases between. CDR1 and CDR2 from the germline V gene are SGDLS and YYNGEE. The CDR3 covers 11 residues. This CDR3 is CASSVADTQYF. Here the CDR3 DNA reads TGTGCCAGCAGCGTGGCGGATACGCAGTATTTT. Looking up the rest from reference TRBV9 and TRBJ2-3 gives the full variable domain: DSGVTQTPKHLITATGQRVTLRCSPRSGDLSVYWYQQSLDQGLQFLIQYYNGEERAKGNILERFSAQQFPDLHSELNLSSLELGDSALYFCASSVADTQYFGPGTRLTVL.

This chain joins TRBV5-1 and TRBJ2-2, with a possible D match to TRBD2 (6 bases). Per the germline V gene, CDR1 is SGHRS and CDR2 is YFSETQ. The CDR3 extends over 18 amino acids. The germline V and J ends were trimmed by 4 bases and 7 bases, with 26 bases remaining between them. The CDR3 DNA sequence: TGCGCCAGCAGCCCCCCCGGGACTCGAGGTCTAGGGAGCGGGGAGCTGTTTTTT. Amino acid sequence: CASSPPGTRGLGSGELFF.